The 22 T cell receptor beta chains listed next were all sequenced from one sample in a study of PD-1 blockade in classical Hodgkin lymphoma. Relapse after autologous stem cell transplantation occurred in every patient, and brentuximab vedotin exposure varied. Data came from immunoSEQ multiplex PCR; TCRdb stores just in-frame clones and leaves some out. The sample carries 37,000 or so clones, almost 90% recorded once. This sample comprised peripheral blood mononuclear cells (PBMCs), obtained before the second cycle of nivolumab. Receptors originate from a human donor with classical Hodgkin lymphoma.

The chain joins TRBV10-2 to TRBJ1-1; a weak D match, TRBD1 (6 bases). This CDR3 contains 14 residues. V was trimmed by 6 bases and J by 1 base, leaving 12 bases between them. Germline V lookup: CDR1 WSHSY, CDR2 SAAADI. The CDR3 DNA follows: TGCGCCAGCAGGGAGACAGGAACGAACACTGAAGCTTTCTTT. The encoded protein is CASRETGTNTEAFF.

The chain employs TRBV6-6 and TRBJ2-7; weak D call: TRBD2 (6 bases). The CDR3 covers 15 residues. V was trimmed by 5 bases and J by 3 bases, leaving 17 bases between them. The germline gives CDR1 MNHNY, CDR2 SVGAGI (reference sequence). CDR3 loop: CASSRGGAGSYEQYF. CDR3 sequence (DNA): TGTGCCAGCAGTAGGGGTGGTGCGGGAAGCTACGAGCAGTACTTC.

This clone was detected once. The J gene is TRBJ2-3, the V gene TRBV30; 9 nucleotides align to TRBD2. The CDR3 runs to 16 residues. Per germline, CDR1 GTSNPN and CDR2 SVGIG (reference sequence). The junction had 10 bases not matched to a gene; V was cut back by 0 bases and J by 6 bases. CDR3 bases: TGTGCCTGGAGTGTAGGGGCGGGACTAGCAATTGATACGCAGTATTTT. Translated: CAWSVGAGLAIDTQYF. The full variable domain, completed using reference TRBV30 and TRBJ2-3, is SQTIHQWPATLVQPVGSPLSLECTVEGTSNPNLYWYRQAAGRGLQLLFYSVGIGQISSEVPQNLSASRPQDRQFILSSKKLLLSDSGFYLCAWSVGAGLAIDTQYFGPGTRLTVL.

The CDR3 is CASSLLSVEKLFF. CDR3 coding DNA: TGTGCCAGCAGTTTATTGTCGGTAGAAAAACTGTTTTTT. The J gene is TRBJ1-4, the V gene TRBV27; unclear D gene. This CDR3 is built from 13 residues. The germline gives CDR1 MNHEY, CDR2 SMNVEV (reference sequence). The V and J ends lost 1 base and 8 bases respectively, with 8 bases between them. Full variable domain (remainder filled in from reference TRBV27 and TRBJ1-4): EAQVTQNPRYLITVTGKKLTVTCSQNMNHEYMSWYRQDPGLGLRQIYYSMNVEVTDKGDVPEGYKVSRKEKRNFPLILESPSPNQTSLYFCASSLLSVEKLFFGSGTQLSVL.

The rearrangement links TRBV11-3 to TRBJ2-6, with D uncertain. Germline V gene lookup returns CDR1 SGHNT and CDR2 YENEEA. Trimming stripped 5 bases from V and 0 bases from J, with 17 bases between. The CDR3 length is 18 residues. This CDR3 is CASSPMSGLDSGANVLTF. As DNA, the CDR3 is TGTGCCAGCAGCCCCATGTCAGGCCTGGACTCTGGGGCCAACGTCCTGACTTTC.

The V and J genes are TRBV5-1 and TRBJ1-3; perhaps TRBD1 as D (6 bases). The CDR3 consists of 15 residues. CDR1 is SGHRS, CDR2 YFSETQ, per germline. V lost 4 bases and J 0 bases, leaving 11 bases between the germline ends. CDR3 DNA: TGCGCCAGCAGCCCGGGGGCCGACTCTGGAAACACCATATATTTT. It specifies CASSPGADSGNTIYF.

The chain links TRBV11-1 to TRBJ1-2; D is unclear. The CDR3 consists of 14 residues. The ends were cut back, 2 bases at V and 6 bases at J, with 13 bases in the middle. In germline, CDR1 is SGHAT, CDR2 FQDESV (reference sequence). The CDR3, as DNA: TGTGCCAGCAGCTTATCGGGAGTGTGGGATGGCTACACCTTC. Translating gives CASSLSGVWDGYTF.

This clone was seen a single time. This chain links TRBV7-2 with TRBJ2-7; TRBD1 might be the D (6 bases). The germline V gene has CDR1 SGHTA and CDR2 FQGNSA. This CDR3 has 16 residues. V was trimmed by 3 bases and J by 5 bases, leaving 20 bases between them. In nucleotides, the CDR3 is TGTGCCAGCAGCTTCAGCTTTTTGGGGGCAGGTGACGAGCAGTACTTC. It specifies CASSFSFLGAGDEQYF.

The V and J genes are TRBV19 and TRBJ2-1; D call uncertain. CDR3 length: 15 residues. In germline, CDR1 is LNHDA, CDR2 SQIVND (reference sequence). Trimming removed 3 bases from V and 0 bases from J, with 9 bases in between. The CDR3 loop reads CASSIGESSYNEQFF. The CDR3 DNA is TGTGCCAGTAGTATCGGCGAAAGCTCCTACAATGAGCAGTTCTTC.

The V call is TRBV30, the J call TRBJ2-7, with TRBD1 matching over 9 bases. Germline V CDR1 and CDR2: GTSNPN, SVGIG (reference sequence). The V segment lost 2 bases and the J segment 1 base; nucleotides outside the gene matches: 6. This CDR3 contains 15 residues. CDR3 residues: CAWSLTGTGSYEQYF. CDR3 DNA sequence: TGTGCCTGGAGTCTGACCGGGACAGGGTCCTACGAGCAGTACTTC.

The rearrangement links TRBV7-8 to TRBJ2-7; 7 bases fit TRBD2. V shed 5 bases and J 2 bases; nucleotides not matched to a gene: 3. Germline CDR1 is SGHVS and CDR2 is FQNEAQ. The CDR3 loop spans 13 amino acids. CDR3 region: CASSRDYAYEQYF. DNA for the CDR3: TGTGCCAGCAGCCGGGACTATGCCTACGAGCAGTACTTC.

This clone showed up just once. The chain is built from TRBV6-6 and TRBJ2-3, with 7 positions matching TRBD1. The CDR3 runs 16 residues. With V trimmed by 8 bases and J by 9 bases, 20 bases remained unmatched. Germline values: CDR1 MNHNY, CDR2 SVGAGI (reference sequence). The CDR3 is CASVPGTVRSESTQYF. The DNA for the CDR3 is TGTGCCAGCGTGCCCGGGACAGTCAGGAGTGAGTCGACGCAGTATTTT.

The rearrangement joins TRBV25-1 to TRBJ1-5, with D unresolved. The V end was cut by 1 base, the J end by 5 bases, with 6 bases between. CDR3 length equals 13 residues. CDR1 and CDR2 from the germline V gene are MGHDK and SYGVNS. Written as DNA, the CDR3 is TGTGCCAGCAGTGAATTCGGGGATCAGCCCCAGCATTTT. Encoded protein: CASSEFGDQPQHF.

This chain joins TRBV7-3 and TRBJ2-2; 11 bases agree with TRBD2. The germline CDR1 and CDR2 sequences are SGHTA and FQGTGA. After removal of 4 bases from V and 4 bases from J, the junction contained 2 bases not matched to a gene. The CDR3 is 15 residues long. The CDR3 reads CASSYSGRATGELFF. CDR3 coding DNA: TGTGCCAGCAGCTATAGCGGGAGGGCCACCGGGGAGCTGTTTTTT.

V is TRBV2 and J is TRBJ2-2; D ambiguous. Germline V gives CDR1 SNHLY, CDR2 FYNNEI. The CDR3 sequence is 13 residues long. The V gene lost 5 bases and the J gene lost 6 bases, with 10 bases spanning the gap. The CDR3 coding sequence is TGTGCCAGCAGTTCTGATCTGGCCGGGGAGCTGTTTTTT. Its protein product is CASSSDLAGELFF.

V gene TRBV7-3 combines with J gene TRBJ2-2; 9 positions agree with TRBD2. Per germline, CDR1 SGHTA and CDR2 FQGTGA. J gave up 5 bases and V 1 base, and 2 bases lay outside the gene matches. The length of the CDR3 is 15 residues. CDR3 residues: CASSLIAGGTGELFF. DNA for the CDR3: TGTGCCAGCAGCTTAATTGCGGGAGGGACCGGGGAGCTGTTTTTT.

This chain uses TRBV7-9 with TRBJ2-2; D may be TRBD1 or TRBD2 (5 bases each). Germline lookup yields CDR1 SEHNR and CDR2 FQNEAQ (reference sequence). The V end lost 2 bases, the J end lost 5 bases, and 12 bases lay between the germline ends. The CDR3 is 15 amino acids. In nucleotides, the CDR3 is TGTGCCAGCAGCTTAATGGGGGATAATACCGGGGAGCTGTTTTTT. Protein: CASSLMGDNTGELFF.

The chain is built from TRBV6-6 and TRBJ2-1; D is unresolved. The V gene's germline CDR1 is MNHNY and CDR2 SVGAGI (reference sequence). Trimming shortened V by 5 bases and J by 0 bases, and 11 bases separated the two germline ends. The CDR3 totals 15 residues. The CDR3 region has the DNA TGTGCCAGCAGTCCGGGTTCCCGCTCCTACAATGAGCAGTTCTTC. Translating gives CASSPGSRSYNEQFF.

The chain has TRBV4-1 and TRBJ2-7; no clear D. This CDR3 comprises 14 residues. Trimming pared 8 bases from V and 3 bases from J, leaving 17 bases between. The germline CDR1 and CDR2 sequences are MGHRA and YSYEKL. CDR3 nucleotides: TGCGCCAGCGGGCCCCAGTCGATGGGCTACGAGCAGTACTTC. The encoded protein is CASGPQSMGYEQYF.

V usage is TRBV4-2 and J usage is TRBJ2-3; D is undetermined. V gave up 0 bases and J gave up 3 bases, with 16 bases separating them. The CDR3 is 17 residues long. Germline V CDR1 and CDR2: LGHNA, YNFKEQ. In DNA, the CDR3 is TGTGCCAGCAGCCAAGAAGGTGGACCATTGGGAACAGATACGCAGTATTTT. Translated: CASSQEGGPLGTDTQYF.

The chain is built from TRBV19 and TRBJ2-2; 8 positions match TRBD2. Germline assignment: CDR1 LNHDA and CDR2 SQIVND (reference sequence). V lost 7 bases and J lost 6; bases outside the gene matches: 7. The length of the CDR3 is 14 residues. CDR3 sequence reads: CASKNGRDAGELFF. CDR3 DNA: TGTGCCAGTAAGAACGGGAGGGACGCCGGGGAGCTGTTTTTT.

The chain joins TRBV6-5 to TRBJ1-1; D gene ambiguous. V shed 0 bases and J shed 1 base, with 6 bases lying between them. CDR1 is MNHEY, CDR2 SVGAGI, per germline. The CDR3 extends over 14 amino acids. The CDR3 sequence: CASSYSAENTEAFF. The CDR3, as DNA: TGTGCCAGCAGTTACTCGGCAGAGAACACTGAAGCTTTCTTT.